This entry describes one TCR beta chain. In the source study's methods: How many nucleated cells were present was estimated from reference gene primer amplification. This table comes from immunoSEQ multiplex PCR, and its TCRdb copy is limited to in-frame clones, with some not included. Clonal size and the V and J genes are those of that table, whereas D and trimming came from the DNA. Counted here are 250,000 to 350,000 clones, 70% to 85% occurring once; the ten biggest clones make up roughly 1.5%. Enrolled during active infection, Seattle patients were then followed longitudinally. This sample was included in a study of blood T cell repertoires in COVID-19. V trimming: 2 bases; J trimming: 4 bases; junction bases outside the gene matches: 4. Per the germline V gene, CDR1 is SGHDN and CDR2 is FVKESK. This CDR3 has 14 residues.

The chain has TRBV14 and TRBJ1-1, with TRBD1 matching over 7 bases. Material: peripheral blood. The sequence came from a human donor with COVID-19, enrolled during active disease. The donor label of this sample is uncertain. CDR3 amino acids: CASSQNRGGTEAFF. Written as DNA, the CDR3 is TGTGCCAGCAGCCAAAACAGGGGAGGCACTGAAGCTTTCTTT.